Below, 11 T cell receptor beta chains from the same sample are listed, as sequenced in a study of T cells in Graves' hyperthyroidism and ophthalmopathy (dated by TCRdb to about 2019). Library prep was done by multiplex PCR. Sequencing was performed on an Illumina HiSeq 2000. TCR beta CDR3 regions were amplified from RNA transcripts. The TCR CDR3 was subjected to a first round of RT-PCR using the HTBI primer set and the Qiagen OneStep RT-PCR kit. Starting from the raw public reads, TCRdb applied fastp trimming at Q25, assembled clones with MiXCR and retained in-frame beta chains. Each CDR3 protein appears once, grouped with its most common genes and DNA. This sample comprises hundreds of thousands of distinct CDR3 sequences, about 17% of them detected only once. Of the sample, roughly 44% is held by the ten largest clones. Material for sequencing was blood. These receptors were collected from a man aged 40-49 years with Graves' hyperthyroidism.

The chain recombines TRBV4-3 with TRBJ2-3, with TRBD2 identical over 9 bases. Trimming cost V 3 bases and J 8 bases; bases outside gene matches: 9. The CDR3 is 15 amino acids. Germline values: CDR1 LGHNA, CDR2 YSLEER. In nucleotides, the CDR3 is TGCGCCAGCAGCCAGTCGGTAGCGGGGGCAGGTACGCAGTATTTT. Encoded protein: CASSQSVAGAGTQYF.

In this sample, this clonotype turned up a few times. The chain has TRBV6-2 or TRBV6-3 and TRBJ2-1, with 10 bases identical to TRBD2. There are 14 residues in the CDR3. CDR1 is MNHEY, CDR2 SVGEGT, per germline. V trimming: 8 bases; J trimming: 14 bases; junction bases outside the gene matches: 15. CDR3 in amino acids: CASRPSGGAGSEFF. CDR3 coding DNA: TGTGCCAGCCGCCCAAGCGGGGGGGCCGGATCTGAGTTCTTC.

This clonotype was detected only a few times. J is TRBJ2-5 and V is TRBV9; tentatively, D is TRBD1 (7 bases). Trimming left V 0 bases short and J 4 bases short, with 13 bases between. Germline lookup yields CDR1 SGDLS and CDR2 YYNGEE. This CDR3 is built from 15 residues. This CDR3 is CASSVAGGGGETQYF. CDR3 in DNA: TGTGCCAGCAGCGTAGCAGGAGGGGGCGGAGAGACCCAGTACTTC.

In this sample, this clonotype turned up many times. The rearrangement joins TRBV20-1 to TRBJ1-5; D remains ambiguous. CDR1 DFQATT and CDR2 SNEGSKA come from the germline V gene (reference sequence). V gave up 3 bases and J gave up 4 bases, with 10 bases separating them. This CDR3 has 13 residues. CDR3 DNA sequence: TGCAGTGCTAGGAGATTTCCGAATCAGCCCCAGCATTTT. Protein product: CSARRFPNQPQHF.

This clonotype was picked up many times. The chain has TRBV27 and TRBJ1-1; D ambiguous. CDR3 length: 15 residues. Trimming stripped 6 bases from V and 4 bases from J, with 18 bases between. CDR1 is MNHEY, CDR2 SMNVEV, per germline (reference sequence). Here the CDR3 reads CASSPTRVRVTEAFF. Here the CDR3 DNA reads TGTGCCAGCAGCCCCACGCGGGTTCGGGTCACTGAAGCTTTCTTT.

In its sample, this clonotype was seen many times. The CDR3 protein is CASSLWTGAYGYTF. As DNA, the CDR3 is TGCGCCAGCAGCTTATGGACAGGGGCCTATGGCTACACCTTC. The rearrangement uses TRBV5-1 and TRBJ1-2; TRBD1 agrees at 9 bases. V was clipped by 2 bases and J by 4 bases; unmatched bases: 3. CDR1 is SGHRS, CDR2 YFSETQ, per germline. This CDR3 has 14 amino acids. Drawing the rest from reference TRBV5-1 and TRBJ1-2, the complete variable domain is KAGVTQTPRYLIKTRGQQVTLSCSPISGHRSVSWYQQTPGQGLQFLFEYFSETQRNKGNFPGRFSGRQFSNSRSEMNVSTLELGDSALYLCASSLWTGAYGYTFGSGTRLTVV.

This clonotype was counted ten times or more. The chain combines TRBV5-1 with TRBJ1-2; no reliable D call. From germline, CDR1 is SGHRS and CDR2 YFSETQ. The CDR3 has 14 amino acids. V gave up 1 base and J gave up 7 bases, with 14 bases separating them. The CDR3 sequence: CASSLLREFCGYTF. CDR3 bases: TGCGCCAGCAGCTTGCTGCGAGAATTCTGTGGCTACACCTTC.

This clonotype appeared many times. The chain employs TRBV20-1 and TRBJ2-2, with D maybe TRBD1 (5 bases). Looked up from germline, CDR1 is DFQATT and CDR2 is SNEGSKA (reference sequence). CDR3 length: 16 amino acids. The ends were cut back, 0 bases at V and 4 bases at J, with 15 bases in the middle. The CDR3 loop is CSARDDRRVGTGELFF. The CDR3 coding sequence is TGCAGTGCTAGAGATGACAGAAGGGTAGGCACCGGGGAGCTGTTTTTT.

Here the CDR3 DNA reads TGTGCCAGCAGCTCAACTAGCGGGAGGGCCTACGAGCAGTACTTC. Protein: CASSSTSGRAYEQYF. This chain connects TRBV7-2 to TRBJ2-7; 13 bases match TRBD2. Germline V lookup: CDR1 SGHTA, CDR2 FQGNSA. The CDR3 spans 15 residues. Trimming cost V 4 bases and J 2 bases; bases outside gene matches: 2.

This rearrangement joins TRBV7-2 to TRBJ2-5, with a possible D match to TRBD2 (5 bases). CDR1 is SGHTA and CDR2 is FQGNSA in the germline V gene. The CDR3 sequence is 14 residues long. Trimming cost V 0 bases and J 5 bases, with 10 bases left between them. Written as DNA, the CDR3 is TGTGCCAGCAGCTTAGCGGCTAGCAGCGAGACCCAGTACTTC. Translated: CASSLAASSETQYF. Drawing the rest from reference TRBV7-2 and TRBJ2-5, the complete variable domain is GAGVSQSPSNKVTEKGKDVELRCDPISGHTALYWYRQSLGQGLEFLIYFQGNSAPDKSGLPSDRFSAERTGGSVSTLTIQRTQQEDSAVYLCASSLAASSETQYFGPGTRLLVL.

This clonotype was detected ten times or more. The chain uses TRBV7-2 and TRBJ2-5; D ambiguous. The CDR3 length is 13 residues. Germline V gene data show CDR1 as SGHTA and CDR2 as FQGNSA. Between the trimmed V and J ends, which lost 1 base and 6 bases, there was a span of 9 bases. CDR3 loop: CASSLELVQTQYF. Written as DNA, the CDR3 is TGTGCCAGCAGCTTAGAGTTGGTGCAGACCCAGTACTTC.